This section outlines one TCR beta chain sequence together with its context. The age range of participants was about 18 to 89 years, with residence in about 25 US areas. Allocation to cohorts depended on clinical history reported by the participants. This entry is derived from a study of blood T cell repertoires in COVID-19. Study-level information: Samples of COVID-19 (acute and convalescent) were obtained from the United States, Italy and Spain. T cells, B-cell-depleted T cells, or PBMCs provided the cDNA or gDNA that served as material.

Sequencing used immunoSEQ multiplex PCR; TCRdb keeps in-frame clones, though not all of them. The sample contains around 240,000 clones, roughly 88% of which appear only once. Germline V gene data show CDR1 as SGHNT and CDR2 as YENEEA. This CDR3 spans 13 amino acids. V lost 3 bases, J lost 4 bases, and 10 bases lay in between. The chain combines TRBV11-3 with TRBJ2-7; D may be TRBD1 (5 bases). The source of this sequence is a woman aged 50 to 60 who had recovered from COVID-19. The sample consisted of PBMCs or T cells enriched from blood (not recorded which). In DNA form, the CDR3 reads TGTGCCAGCAGCTTTAACCAGGGATACGAGCAGTACTTC. Translation gives CASSFNQGYEQYF.